The rows below give T cell receptor beta chains drawn from one sample of a study of OX40 agonist ivuxolimab in advanced cancers. Assay: immunoSEQ multiplex PCR; the TCRdb copy retains only in-frame clones and omits some. The data show about 130,000 clones, less than 95% seen once. The specimen comprised CD4+ or CD8+ T cells sorted from blood, sampled in a trial of the OX40 agonist ivuxolimab. Receptors originate from an adult with an advanced solid tumor such as melanoma, head and neck, liver or kidney cancer. Each CDR3 is given with its conserved first and last residue. The order of the fields is D gene, CDR3 length, V gene, J gene, clone size, CDR3 DNA, CDR3 protein. A D gene is named only where the DNA matches it firmly. Only some rows state a clone size, as once, few, many or a class for expanded clones.

NA	13	TRBV11-2	TRBJ2-1	once	TGTGCCAGCAGCTTAGGGCGCAACAATGAGCAGTTCTTC	CASSLGRNNEQFF
TRBD1	12	TRBV6-5	TRBJ1-5	NA	TGTGCCAGCAGTGGACAGGGACAGCCCCAGCATTTT	CASSGQGQPQHF
TRBD2	17	TRBV19	TRBJ2-1	NA	TGTGCCAGTAGTCTTTCCCCCGGGACTAGCGGCTACAATGAGCAGTTCTTC	CASSLSPGTSGYNEQFF
NA	15	TRBV6-1	TRBJ1-5	NA	TGTGCCAGCAGTGATCGGCAGAGTAGAGCCCAGCCCCAGCATTTT	CASSDRQSRAQPQHF
TRBD2	14	TRBV29-1	TRBJ2-3	NA	TGCAGCGTTGTACTAGCGGGAACCCTAGATACGCAGTATTTT	CSVVLAGTLDTQYF
TRBD1	15	TRBV11-2	TRBJ1-1	NA	TGTGCCAGCAGCTTAACCGGGACAGCGAACACTGAAGCTTTCTTT	CASSLTGTANTEAFF
NA	15	TRBV7-6	TRBJ2-2	NA	TGTGCCAGCAGCTTGTCTTGGGCCGACACCGGGGAGCTGTTTTTT	CASSLSWADTGELFF
NA	14	TRBV7-9	TRBJ1-4	few	TGTGCCAGCGAAGTTGGTGGCGCTAATGAAAAACTGTTTTTT	CASEVGGANEKLFF
NA	15	TRBV7-9	TRBJ1-6	NA	TGTGCCAGCGGGTCGGAAAGCTCCTATAATTCACCCCTCCACTTT	CASGSESSYNSPLHF
NA	15	TRBV7-3	TRBJ2-5	NA	TGTGCCAGCAGCTTACAGACTGGTCCTCAAGAGACCCAGTACTTC	CASSLQTGPQETQYF
TRBD2	15	TRBV5-4	TRBJ2-7	NA	TGTGCCAGCAGCACCGGACTAGCGGGAGCAAACGAGCAGTACTTC	CASSTGLAGANEQYF